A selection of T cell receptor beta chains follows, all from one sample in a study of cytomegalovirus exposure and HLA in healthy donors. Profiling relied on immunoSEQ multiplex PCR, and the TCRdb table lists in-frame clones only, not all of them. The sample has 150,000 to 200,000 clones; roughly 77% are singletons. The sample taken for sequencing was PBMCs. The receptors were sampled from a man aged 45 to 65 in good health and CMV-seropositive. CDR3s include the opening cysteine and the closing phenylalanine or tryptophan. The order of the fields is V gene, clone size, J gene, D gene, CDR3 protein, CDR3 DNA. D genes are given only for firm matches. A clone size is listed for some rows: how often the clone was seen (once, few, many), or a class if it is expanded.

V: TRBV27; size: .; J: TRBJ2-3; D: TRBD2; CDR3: CASSIVAGGLTDTQYF; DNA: TGTGCCAGCAGTATCGTAGCGGGGGGGTTGACAGATACGCAGTATTTT
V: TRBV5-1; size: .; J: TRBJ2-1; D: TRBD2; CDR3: CASSVTSERYNEQFF; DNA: TGCGCCAGCAGCGTCACTAGCGAACGATACAATGAGCAGTTCTTC
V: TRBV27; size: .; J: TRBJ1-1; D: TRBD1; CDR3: CASSLGQGDTEAFF; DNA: TGTGCCAGCAGTTTGGGACAGGGAGACACTGAAGCTTTCTTT
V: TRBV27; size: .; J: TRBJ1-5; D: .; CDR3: CASSLSNRGNQPQHF; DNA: TGTGCCAGCAGTTTATCGAACCGGGGCAATCAGCCCCAGCATTTT
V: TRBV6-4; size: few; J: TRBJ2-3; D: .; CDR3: CASSVRSSTDTQYF; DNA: TGTGCCAGCAGTGTACGTAGTAGCACAGATACGCAGTATTTT
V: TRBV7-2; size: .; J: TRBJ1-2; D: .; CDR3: CASSPFDYGYTF; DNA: TGTGCCAGCAGCCCCTTCGACTATGGCTACACCTTC
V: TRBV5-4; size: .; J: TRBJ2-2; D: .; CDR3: CASSLAGTGELFF; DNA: TGTGCCAGCAGCTTGGCGGGGACCGGGGAGCTGTTTTTT
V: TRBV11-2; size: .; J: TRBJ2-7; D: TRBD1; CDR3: CASSLVGGRGYSYEQYF; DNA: TGTGCCAGCAGCTTAGTCGGTGGCAGGGGGTACTCCTACGAGCAGTACTTC
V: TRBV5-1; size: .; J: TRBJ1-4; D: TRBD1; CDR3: CASSRGVQGAREKLFF; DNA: TGCGCCAGCAGCCGAGGGGTCCAGGGGGCTCGAGAAAAACTGTTTTTT
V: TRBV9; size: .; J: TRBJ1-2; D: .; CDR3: CASSVEDRGYTF; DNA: TGTGCCAGCAGCGTAGAGGACAGAGGCTACACCTTC
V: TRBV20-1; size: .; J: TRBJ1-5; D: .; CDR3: CSAGGDQPQHF; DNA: TGCAGTGCAGGGGGGGATCAGCCCCAGCATTTT
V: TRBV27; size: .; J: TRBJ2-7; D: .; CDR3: CASSHSPDGTTYEQYF; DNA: TGTGCCAGCAGTCACTCCCCTGACGGAACTACCTACGAGCAGTACTTC
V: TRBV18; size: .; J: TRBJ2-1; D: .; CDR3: CASSPSGGFEQFF; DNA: TGTGCCAGCTCACCGAGCGGCGGGTTCGAGCAGTTCTTC
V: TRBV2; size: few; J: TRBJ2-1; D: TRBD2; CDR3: CASLWGTSNEQFF; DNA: TGTGCCAGTCTTTGGGGGACTAGCAATGAGCAGTTCTTC
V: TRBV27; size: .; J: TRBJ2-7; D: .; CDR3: CASSFADPYEQYF; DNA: TGTGCCAGCAGTTTCGCGGATCCCTACGAGCAGTACTTC
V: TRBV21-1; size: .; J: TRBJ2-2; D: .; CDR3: CASSKELDRRVGGELFF; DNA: TGTGCCAGCAGCAAAGAACTGGACAGGAGGGTCGGCGGGGAGCTGTTTTTT
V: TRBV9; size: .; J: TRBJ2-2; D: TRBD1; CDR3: CASSARQGGTGELFF; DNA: TGTGCCAGCAGCGCACGACAGGGGGGCACCGGGGAGCTGTTTTTT
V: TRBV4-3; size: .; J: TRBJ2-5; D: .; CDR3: CASSQDLRREETQYF; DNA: TGCGCCAGCAGCCAAGATCTTAGGCGGGAAGAGACCCAGTACTTC
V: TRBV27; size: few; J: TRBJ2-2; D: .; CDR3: CASSYGQNTGELFF; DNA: TGTGCCAGCAGTTATGGCCAGAACACCGGGGAGCTGTTTTTT
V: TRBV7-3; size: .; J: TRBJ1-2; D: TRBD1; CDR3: CASSLPGQGYGYTF; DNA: TGTGCCAGCAGCTTACCCGGACAGGGCTATGGCTACACCTTC
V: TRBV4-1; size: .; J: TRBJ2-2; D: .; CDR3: CASRGGGGPGTGELFF; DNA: TGCGCCAGCAGAGGTGGGGGGGGGCCAGGGACCGGGGAGCTGTTTTTT
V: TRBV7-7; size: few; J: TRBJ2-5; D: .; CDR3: CASGGGQGPGETQYF; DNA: TGTGCCAGCGGGGGGGGGCAGGGGCCAGGGGAGACCCAGTACTTC
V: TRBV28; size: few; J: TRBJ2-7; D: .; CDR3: CASRRGGSYEQYF; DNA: TGTGCCAGCAGGCGGGGAGGCTCCTACGAGCAGTACTTC
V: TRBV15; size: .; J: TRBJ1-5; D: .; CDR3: CATSRDRGNQPQHF; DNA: TGTGCCACCAGCAGAGATCGGGGCAATCAGCCCCAGCATTTT
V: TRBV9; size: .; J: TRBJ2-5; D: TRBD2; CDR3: CASSVSGGPTETQYF; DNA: TGTGCCAGCAGCGTGAGCGGGGGTCCTACGGAAACCCAGTACTTC
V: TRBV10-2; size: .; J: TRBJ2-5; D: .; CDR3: CASSEGGVAETQYF; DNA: TGCGCCAGCAGTGAAGGCGGGGTAGCAGAGACCCAGTACTTC
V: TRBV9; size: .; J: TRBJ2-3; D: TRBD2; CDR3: CASSVGPLTSGTSTDTQYF; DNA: TGTGCCAGCAGCGTAGGACCTCTGACTAGCGGCACTAGCACAGATACGCAGTATTTT
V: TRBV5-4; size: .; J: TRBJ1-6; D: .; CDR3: CASSSGANSPLHF; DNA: TGTGCCAGCAGCTCCGGAGCTAATTCACCCCTCCACTTT
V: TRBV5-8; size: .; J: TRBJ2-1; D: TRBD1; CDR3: CASSLFWTGGNEQFF; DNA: TGTGCCAGCAGCTTGTTCTGGACAGGGGGAAACGAGCAGTTCTTC
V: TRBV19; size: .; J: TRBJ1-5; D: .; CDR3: CASSPPPSNQPQHF; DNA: TGTGCCAGTAGTCCCCCTCCGAGCAATCAGCCCCAGCATTTT
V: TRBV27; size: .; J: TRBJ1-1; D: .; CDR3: CASSYREGTREAFF; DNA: TGTGCCAGCAGTTACAGGGAGGGGACCCGTGAAGCTTTCTTT
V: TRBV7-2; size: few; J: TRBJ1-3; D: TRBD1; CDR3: CASSVTGVSSGNTIYF; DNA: TGTGCCAGCAGCGTGACAGGGGTCAGCTCTGGAAACACCATATATTTT
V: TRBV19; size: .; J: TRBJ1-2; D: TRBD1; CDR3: CANRTGGGITF; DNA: TGTGCCAACAGGACAGGGGGCGGTATCACCTTC
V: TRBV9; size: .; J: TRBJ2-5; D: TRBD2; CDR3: CASSPGGGVQARETQYF; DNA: TGTGCCAGCAGCCCCGGGGGGGGAGTCCAAGCCCGCGAGACCCAGTACTTC
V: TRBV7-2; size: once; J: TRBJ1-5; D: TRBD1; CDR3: CASSFDRGYQPQHF; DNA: TGTGCCAGCAGCTTTGACAGGGGTTATCAGCCCCAGCATTTT
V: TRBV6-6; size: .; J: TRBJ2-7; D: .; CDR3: CASSFHATYEQYF; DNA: TGTGCCAGCAGTTTCCACGCGACCTACGAGCAGTACTTC
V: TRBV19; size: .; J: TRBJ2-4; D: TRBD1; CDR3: CASSIRTGVRGKNIQYF; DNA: TGTGCCAGTAGTATTAGGACAGGGGTTCGGGGAAAAAACATTCAGTACTTC
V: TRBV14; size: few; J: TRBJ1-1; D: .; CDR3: CASSLWRENTEAFF; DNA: TGTGCCAGCAGCCTATGGAGGGAGAACACTGAAGCTTTCTTT
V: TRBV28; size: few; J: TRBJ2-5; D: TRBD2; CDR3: CASSPSGGGQETQYF; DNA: TGTGCCAGCAGCCCCTCTGGGGGGGGCCAAGAGACCCAGTACTTC
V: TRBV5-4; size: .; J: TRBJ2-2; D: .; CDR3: CASSAPGELSNTGELFF; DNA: TGTGCCAGCAGCGCGCCGGGGGAACTATCGAACACCGGGGAGCTGTTTTTT
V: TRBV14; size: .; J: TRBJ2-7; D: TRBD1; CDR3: CASSQGAGGVYEQYF; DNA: TGTGCCAGCAGCCAAGGGGCAGGGGGCGTCTACGAGCAGTACTTC
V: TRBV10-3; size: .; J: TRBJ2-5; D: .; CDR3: CATTSDSQETQYF; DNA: TGTGCCACTACTTCGGACAGCCAAGAGACCCAGTACTTC
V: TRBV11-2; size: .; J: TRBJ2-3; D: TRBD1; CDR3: CASSSRSGGSVTDTQYF; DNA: TGTGCCAGCAGCTCTAGATCAGGGGGCTCGGTCACAGATACGCAGTATTTT
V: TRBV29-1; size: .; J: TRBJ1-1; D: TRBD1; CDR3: CSVDRGYEAFF; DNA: TGCAGCGTTGACAGGGGGTATGAAGCTTTCTTT
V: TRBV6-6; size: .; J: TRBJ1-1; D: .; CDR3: CASSLGRTAEAFF; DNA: TGTGCCAGCAGTTTGGGGCGGACGGCTGAAGCTTTCTTT
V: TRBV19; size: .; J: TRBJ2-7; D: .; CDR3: CASSPGQERPSSYEQYF; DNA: TGTGCTAGTAGTCCTGGACAAGAAAGACCTAGCTCCTACGAGCAGTACTTC
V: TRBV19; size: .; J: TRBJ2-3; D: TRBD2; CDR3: CASSISYWASGGADTQYF; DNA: TGTGCCAGTAGTATTTCGTACTGGGCTAGCGGGGGGGCAGATACGCAGTATTTT
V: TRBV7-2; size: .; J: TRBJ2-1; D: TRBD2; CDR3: CASSLSASGGREQFF; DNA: TGTGCCAGCAGTCTAAGCGCTAGCGGGGGGCGGGAGCAGTTCTTC